This TCR beta chain was captured in a study of graft-versus-host responses after intestinal transplantation. Study in general: Multivisceral, liver-intestinal, or isolated intestinal grafts were transplanted into recipients. Points from the study as a whole: Early post-transplant HvG declines were associated with peak circulating GvH clone levels. Allograft graft-versus-host to host-versus-graft clonal ratios ran high in patients with graft-donor T cell macrochimerism.

The assay was immunoSEQ multiplex PCR, and TCRdb's table has in-frame clones only and misses some. In the table there are roughly 100,000 clones, roughly 90% of which are singletons. As regards this clone: Its antigen remains unknown.

The TCR sequence derives from a human donor who was the organ donor for an intestinal transplant. The input for sequencing was unstimulated CD8+ T cells sorted from spleen or lymph node cells, taken before transplant.

The CDR3 is CAISESPGIKRANYGYTF. CDR3 bases: TGTGCCATCAGTGAGTCCCCGGGAATTAAGCGAGCTAACTATGGCTACACCTTC. The rearrangement links TRBV10-3 to TRBJ1-2; D not resolved. Germline V CDR1 and CDR2: ENHRY, SYGVKD. V was clipped by 0 bases and J by 0 bases, with 17 bases between them. There are 18 residues in the CDR3.